This TCR beta chain was profiled in a study of OX40 agonist ivuxolimab in advanced cancers. Study-wide background: Prior anti-PD-1, anti-PD-L1 or anti-CTLA-4 therapy was allowed; over 30% had some.

V was shortened by 0 bases and J by 5 bases, with 8 bases between the two germline ends. The CDR3 sequence is 14 residues long. Per germline, CDR1 MNHNS and CDR2 SASEGT. Assay: immunoSEQ multiplex PCR; the TCRdb copy retains only in-frame clones and omits some. The data show roughly 80,000 clones, approximately 79% seen once. The material was CD4+ or CD8+ T cells sorted from blood, obtained in a trial of the OX40 agonist ivuxolimab. The TCR was taken from an adult with an advanced solid tumor such as melanoma, head and neck, liver or kidney cancer. V is TRBV6-1 and J is TRBJ1-5, with D hard to call. The CDR3, as DNA: TGTGCCAGCAGTGAAGCGATCGGATATCAGCCCCAGCATTTT. Amino acid sequence: CASSEAIGYQPQHF.